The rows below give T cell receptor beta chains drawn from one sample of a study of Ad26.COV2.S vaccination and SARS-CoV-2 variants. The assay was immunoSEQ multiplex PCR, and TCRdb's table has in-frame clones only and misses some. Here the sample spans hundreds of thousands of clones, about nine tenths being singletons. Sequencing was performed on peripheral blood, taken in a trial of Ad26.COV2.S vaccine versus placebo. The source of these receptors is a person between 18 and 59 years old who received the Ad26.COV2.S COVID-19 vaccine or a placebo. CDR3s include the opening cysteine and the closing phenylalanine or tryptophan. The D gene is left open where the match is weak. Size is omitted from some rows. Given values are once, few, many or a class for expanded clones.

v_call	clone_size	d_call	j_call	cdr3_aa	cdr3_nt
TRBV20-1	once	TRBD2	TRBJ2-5	CSASLYLAGAQETQYF	TGCAGTGCTAGTCTCTACCTAGCGGGGGCCCAAGAGACCCAGTACTTC
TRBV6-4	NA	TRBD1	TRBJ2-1	CASSARTGGYNEQFF	TGTGCCAGCAGTGCGAGGACAGGAGGATACAATGAGCAGTTCTTC
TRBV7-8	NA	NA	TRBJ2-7	CASSLALGTEQYF	TGTGCCAGCAGCTTAGCGTTAGGGACCGAGCAGTACTTC
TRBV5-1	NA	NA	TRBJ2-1	CASSFQRPLNDNEQFF	TGCGCCAGCAGTTTCCAAAGGCCCCTGAATGACAATGAGCAGTTCTTC
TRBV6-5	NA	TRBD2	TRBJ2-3	CASSLAGGNTDTQYF	TGTGCCAGCAGTTTAGCGGGGGGGAACACAGATACGCAGTATTTT
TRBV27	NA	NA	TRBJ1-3	CASSLGVSGNTIYF	TGTGCCAGCAGTTTAGGCGTCTCTGGAAACACCATATATTTT
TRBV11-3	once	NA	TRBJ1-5	CASSSSGPQHF	TGTGCCAGCAGCTCATCTGGGCCCCAGCATTTT
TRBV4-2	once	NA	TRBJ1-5	CASSQDLDQPQHF	TGTGCCAGCAGCCAAGATTTGGACCAGCCCCAGCATTTT
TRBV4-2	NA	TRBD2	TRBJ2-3	CASSLRLAGGQDTQYF	TGTGCCAGCAGCCTTCGTCTAGCGGGGGGGCAAGATACGCAGTATTTT
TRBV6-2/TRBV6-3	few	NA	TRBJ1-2	CASSYGHGYTF	TGTGCCAGCAGTTACGGCCATGGCTACACCTTC
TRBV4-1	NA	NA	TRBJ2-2	CASSQLGRGGGELFF	TGCGCCAGCAGCCAACTGGGCAGGGGAGGCGGGGAGCTGTTTTTT
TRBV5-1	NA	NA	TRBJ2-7	CASSSTESYEQYF	TGCGCCAGCAGCTCGACAGAATCCTACGAGCAGTACTTC
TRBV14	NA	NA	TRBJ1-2	CASSQGINYGYTF	TGTGCCAGCAGCCAAGGGATAAACTATGGCTACACCTTC
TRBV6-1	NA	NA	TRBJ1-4	CASREQQTGEKLFF	TGTGCCAGCCGTGAACAGCAAACGGGGGAAAAACTGTTTTTT
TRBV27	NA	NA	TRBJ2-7	CASSERYEQYF	TGTGCCAGCAGTGAACGCTACGAGCAGTACTTC
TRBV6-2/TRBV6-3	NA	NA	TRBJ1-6	CASSNNQRGNSPLHF	TGTGCCAGCAGTAATAATCAGCGGGGAAATTCACCCCTCCACTTT
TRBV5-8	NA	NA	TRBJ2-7	CASTGPFHGYEQYF	TGTGCCAGCACCGGGCCGTTCCATGGCTACGAGCAGTACTTC
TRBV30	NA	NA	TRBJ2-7	CAWSVSYPPYEQYF	TGTGCCTGGAGTGTAAGCTACCCACCCTACGAGCAGTACTTC
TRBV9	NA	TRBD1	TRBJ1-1	CASSIYPSGQGVYGTEAFF	TGTGCCAGCAGCATCTATCCGTCGGGACAGGGGGTTTATGGCACTGAAGCTTTCTTT
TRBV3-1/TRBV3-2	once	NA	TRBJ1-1	CASSQKGRGTEAFF	TGTGCCAGCAGCCAAAAGGGCCGGGGCACTGAAGCTTTCTTT
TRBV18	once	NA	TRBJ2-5	CASSPTGHQETQYF	TGTGCCAGCTCACCAACAGGGCACCAAGAGACCCAGTACTTC
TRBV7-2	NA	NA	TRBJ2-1	CASSQWTQNYNEQFF	TGTGCCAGCAGCCAGTGGACTCAAAACTACAATGAGCAGTTCTTC
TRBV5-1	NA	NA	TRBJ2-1	CASSLWDQSSYNEQFF	TGCGCCAGCAGCTTGTGGGACCAGAGCTCCTACAATGAGCAGTTCTTC
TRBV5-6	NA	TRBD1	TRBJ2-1	CASSFGTGGNEQFF	TGTGCCAGCAGCTTTGGGACAGGGGGTAATGAGCAGTTCTTC
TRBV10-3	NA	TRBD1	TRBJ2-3	CAISFGQGQRDTQYF	TGTGCCATCAGCTTCGGACAGGGGCAGAGAGATACGCAGTATTTT
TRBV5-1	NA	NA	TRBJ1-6	CASSLTRQDNSPLHF	TGCGCCAGCAGCTTGACACGGCAGGATAATTCACCCCTCCACTTT
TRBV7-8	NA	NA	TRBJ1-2	CASSLDRGDNTF	TGTGCCAGCAGCTTAGATAGGGGGGATAACACCTTC